This T cell receptor beta chain is from a study of T cell repertoires in cytomegalovirus infection. Study-wide points: Summed frequency of shared TCR beta families picked out CMV carriers who also had the relevant HLA.

In its sample, this clonotype was seen a few times. The target antigen is unknown. TCRdb re-called the reads with MiXCR, one entry per CDR3 protein. This table holds about 160,000 distinct CDR3 sequences, approximately 21% found once. This CDR3 has 19 residues. Germline values: CDR1 SGHVS, CDR2 FNYEAQ. The V gene lost 5 bases and the J gene lost 0 bases, with 20 bases spanning the gap. This clonotype was obtained from a human donor in good health (CMV status not recorded). Some clones in this sample may be carry-over from other donors' samples. V is TRBV7-6 and J is TRBJ1-6; D gene uncertain. The sample was CD8+ T cells from cultured PBMCs, taken from culture after CMV antigen stimulation. CDR3: CASSRDPKTGGSYNSPLHF. As DNA, the CDR3 is TGTGCCAGCAGCCGGGATCCTAAGACGGGCGGCTCCTATAATTCACCCCTCCACTTT.